Each of the 8 T cell receptor beta chains below was sequenced from the same sample in a study of T cell repertoires in cytomegalovirus infection. Via MiXCR, TCRdb re-called the reads, giving one row per CDR3 protein. The repertoire consists of about 740,000 distinct CDR3 sequences, with 35% occurring once and the leading ten covering 2.5% to 3%. The sequenced sample consisted of PBMCs. These receptors came from a human donor in good health (CMV status not recorded). Some clones in this sample may be carry-over from other donors' samples.

A single count supports this clonotype. V is TRBV28 and J is TRBJ2-7, with a weak D call TRBD2 (5 bases). The CDR3 spans 14 residues. The V end lost 5 bases, the J end lost 6 bases, and 17 bases lay between the germline ends. Germline V CDR1 and CDR2: MDHEN, SYDVKM. CDR3 residues: CASSPPGSWSEQYF. In DNA, the CDR3 is TGTGCCAGCAGTCCGCCGGGGAGCTGGAGCGAGCAGTACTTC.

The chain recombines TRBV7-2 with TRBJ2-5; weak D call: TRBD1 (7 bases). CDR1 is SGHTA, CDR2 FQGNSA, per germline. The CDR3 contains 15 residues. V dropped 2 bases and J dropped 5 bases, with 15 bases sitting between them. CDR3 bases: TGTGCCAGCAGCTTACAGGGGGGCGCAATGGAGACCCAGTACTTC. Translating it yields CASSLQGGAMETQYF.

This clonotype was counted between two and nine times. The chain uses TRBV7-2 and TRBJ2-1, with 8 bases fitting TRBD2. The CDR3 consists of 14 residues. The germline V gene has CDR1 SGHTA and CDR2 FQGNSA. Trimming removed 5 bases from V and 9 bases from J; junction bases left unmatched: 9. The CDR3 loop reads CASSPGTSLSEQFF. The CDR3 DNA sequence: TGTGCCAGCAGCCCCGGGACTAGTTTGAGTGAGCAGTTCTTC.

V is TRBV7-2 and J is TRBJ2-4; D may be TRBD2 (6 bases). The germline V and J ends were trimmed by 3 bases and 5 bases, with 20 bases remaining between them. This CDR3 contains 17 residues. CDR1 is SGHTA and CDR2 is FQGNSA in the germline V gene. In DNA form, the CDR3 reads TGTGCCAGCAGCTTTCGTGTTGCTGGGAGGATCGAAAACATTCAGTACTTC. Its protein product is CASSFRVAGRIENIQYF.

This clonotype appeared many times. The V and J genes are TRBV7-2 and TRBJ2-1, with TRBD2 matching 11 bases. The junction had 8 bases not matched to a gene; V was cut back by 1 base and J by 0 bases. Per germline, CDR1 SGHTA and CDR2 FQGNSA. The CDR3 consists of 19 residues. DNA for the CDR3: TGTGCCAGCAGCTTAGATGGGACTAGCGGCCGCCTCTCCTACAATGAGCAGTTCTTC. This encodes CASSLDGTSGRLSYNEQFF. The full variable domain, its missing parts supplied by reference TRBV7-2 and TRBJ2-1, is GAGVSQSPSNKVTEKGKDVELRCDPISGHTALYWYRQSLGQGLEFLIYFQGNSAPDKSGLPSDRFSAERTGGSVSTLTIQRTQQEDSAVYLCASSLDGTSGRLSYNEQFFGPGTRLTVL.

The table lists this clonotype with a few counts. The V call is TRBV12-3 or TRBV12-4, the J call TRBJ1-5, with 7 bases matching TRBD1. This CDR3 has 14 residues. The V segment lost 6 bases and the J segment 5 bases; nucleotides outside the gene matches: 7. Written as DNA, the CDR3 is TGTGCCAGCAGGCGACAGGGTGGATATCAGCCCCAGCATTTT. It yields the protein CASRRQGGYQPQHF.

To note about this clonotype: An end of the junction differs from the germline gene, which may be a read error. This chain links TRBV27 with TRBJ2-5; D might be TRBD1 or TRBD2, each matching 5 bases. Germline CDR1 MNHEY, CDR2 SMNVEV (reference sequence). The CDR3 spans 13 residues. CDR3 residues: CATSRGPQETKYF. In nucleotides, the CDR3 is TGTGCAACCTCCCGGGGCCCCCAAGAGACCAAGTACTTC.

Note on this clonotype: Its ends do not fully match the called genes, so a read error is possible. This rearrangement joins TRBV5-6 to TRBJ2-7; D ambiguous. Germline-derived CDR1 and CDR2 are SGHDT and YYEEEE. The CDR3 loop spans 13 amino acids. DNA for the CDR3: TGTGCCAGCAGCTTAGGCAGGACCTACGAGGAGTCCTTC. This gives the protein CASSLGRTYEESF. Together with reference TRBV5-6 and TRBJ2-7, the CDR3 gives the full variable domain: DAGVTQSPTHLIKTRGQQVTLRCSPKSGHDTVSWYQQALGQGPQFIFQYYEEEERQRGNFPDRFSGHQFPNYSSELNVNALLLGDSALYLCASSLGRTYEESFGPGTRLTVT.